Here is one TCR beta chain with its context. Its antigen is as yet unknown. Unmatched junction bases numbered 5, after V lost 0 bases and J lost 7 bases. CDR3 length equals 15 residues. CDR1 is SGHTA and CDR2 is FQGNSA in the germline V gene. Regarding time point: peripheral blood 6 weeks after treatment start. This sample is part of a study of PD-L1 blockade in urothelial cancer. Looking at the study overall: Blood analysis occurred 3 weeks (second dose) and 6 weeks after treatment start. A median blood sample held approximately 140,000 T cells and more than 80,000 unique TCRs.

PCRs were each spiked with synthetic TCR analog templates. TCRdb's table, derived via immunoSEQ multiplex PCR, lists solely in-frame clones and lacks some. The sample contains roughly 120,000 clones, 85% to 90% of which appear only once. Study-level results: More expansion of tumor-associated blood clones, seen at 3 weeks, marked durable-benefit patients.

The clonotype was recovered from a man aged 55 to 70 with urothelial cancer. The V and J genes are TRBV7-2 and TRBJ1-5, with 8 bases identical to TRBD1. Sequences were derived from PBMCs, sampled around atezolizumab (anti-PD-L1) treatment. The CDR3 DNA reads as TGTGCCAGCAGCTTAGCGCCAGGGGGCCAACAGCCCCAGCATTTT. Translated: CASSLAPGGQQPQHF. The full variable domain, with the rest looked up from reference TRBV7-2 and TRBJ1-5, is GAGVSQSPSNKVTEKGKDVELRCDPISGHTALYWYRQSLGQGLEFLIYFQGNSAPDKSGLPSDRFSAERTGGSVSTLTIQRTQQEDSAVYLCASSLAPGGQQPQHFGDGTRLSIL.